This T cell receptor (beta chain) was profiled in a study of shared clonotypes between healthy human individuals (TCRdb year 2020). About the investigation overall: The cohort included a few men and a couple of women between 18 and 49 years of age. Per donor, three plates each were used for CD4 naive and CD4 memory, two for CD8 naive, and one for CD8 memory. The study deeply sequenced blood TCR repertoires of five healthy adults to estimate repertoire size and the extent of clonotype sharing between individuals. Per donor, leukapheresis produced somewhere between about 0.9 and 9.5 billion PBMCs. Libraries were prepared and TCR repertoires were sequenced by different laboratories using diverse techniques, in order to increase sequencing depth and limit assay-specific biases. Overall results and qualifications from the work: Higher generation probabilities were observed for clonotypes shared by all four sorted-subset donors than for non-shared clonotypes. When a few donors were compared, the shared fraction of clonotypes was roughly 4.8% for naive CD4, around 3.5% for naive CD8, 2.3% for memory CD4, and around 0.4% for memory CD8. Because the study included a small number of donors, the genetic and exposure-history diversity represented was limited. Only blood was sampled, and tissue TCR repertoires likely differ from those in blood. Rarefaction of sorted-subset datasets indicated incomplete sequencing despite the large sequencing depth. Larger estimated clonotype richness was generally found for naive subsets than for memory subsets. Based on pairwise subsampling, the degree of clonotype sharing among donors was expected to be affected by sequencing depth.

Using the deep immunoSEQ assay, TCR CDR3 regions were amplified from genomic DNA by multiplex PCR. Extracted genomic DNA from each cell subset was spread evenly across all wells of several immunoSEQ 96-well plates, with each plate serving as a replicate. For sorted subsets, roughly 0.2 ug genomic DNA, equal to tens of thousands of T cell genomes, was loaded into each replicate PCR. The purified libraries were quantified using a Qubit 3.0 fluorometer, sized with a Bioanalyzer 2100, and then quantified again using the KAPA Library Quantification kit. Each immunoSEQ 96-well plate was sequenced on its own single-read 150-cycle Illumina NextSeq 550 flow cell. Per the original workflow: Because the immunoSEQ output held only junctional sequences and lacked quality scores, the filtering could not match the filtering applied to full-length reads. To assign V/J genes and CDR3, sequences were annotated using PyIR, a Python wrapper for IgBLAST v1.9, with IMGT germline references. Any read was removed if the V/J assignment was weak (E-value above 1e-6), the CDR3 was missing, or the read contained stop codons, out-of-frame junctions, or ambiguous translated residues. V3J clonotypes were defined as sequences sharing an identical inferred V gene, J gene, and CDR3 amino acid sequence. Percentage overlap between repertoires was computed as shared unique clonotypes divided by the size of the smaller repertoire. Three approaches were used to assess repertoire richness: RTK rarefaction, the Chao1 estimator, and Recon v2.1 estimates of unobserved clonotypes. For all TCRbeta clonotypes obtained by the gDNA method from four donors, generation probabilities were computed with OLGA. TCRdb holds this immuneACCESS table with in-frame rearrangements only. Some clones are missing; in checked studies, unresolved V genes explain under half, and the rest has no known cause. That table furnishes V, J and clone size, whereas the DNA furnished D and trimming. This sample lists approximately 2,300,000 clones; less than 95% were detected once. The top ten constitute approximately 0.41% of the sample.

Healthy HIV-negative adults with no recently reported acute infections or vaccinations were included as donors. All donors were Caucasian adults living in Nashville, Tennessee, USA. CD4+ T cells were enriched by magnetic negative selection; naive cells were then positively selected on CD45RA, and the negative fraction formed the memory subset. Blood was obtained by leukapheresis, after which PBMCs were separated by Ficoll-Histopaque density gradient centrifugation and cryopreserved in liquid nitrogen vapor phase. Purity and quantity of every magnetically sorted T cell population were checked by analytical flow cytometry. Genomic DNA was isolated from each sorted fraction and quantified by UV absorbance on a Nanodrop 2000c. Compared with germline, V lacks 6 bases and J lacks 0 bases; bases without a gene match: 4. The CDR3 sequence holds 15 residues, the cysteine and phenylalanine included. Only the CDR3 DNA is retained, 45 bases long and in frame from the first base. Looking up the germline V gene (reference sequence) yields CDR1 MNHNY and CDR2 SVGAGI.

A note on this clone: Its antigen has not been determined. One base away there is no much larger clone; base qualities are not given. The same CDR3 arises from other DNA sequences in this sample as well.

The chain is assembled from TRBV6-6 and TRBJ2-7; 11 junctional bases match TRBD2. Specimen: naive CD4+ T cells from PBMCs. Taken with the paper, the label for cell subset or site translates to: CD45RA+ positively selected. This clonotype was sampled from a man between 18 and 35 years old in good health. Some clones in this sample may be carry-over from other donors' samples. CDR3 protein: CASSPSGRSSYEQYF. The DNA reads as follows: TGTGCCAGCAGCCCTAGCGGGAGGTCCTCCTACGAGCAGTACTTC.